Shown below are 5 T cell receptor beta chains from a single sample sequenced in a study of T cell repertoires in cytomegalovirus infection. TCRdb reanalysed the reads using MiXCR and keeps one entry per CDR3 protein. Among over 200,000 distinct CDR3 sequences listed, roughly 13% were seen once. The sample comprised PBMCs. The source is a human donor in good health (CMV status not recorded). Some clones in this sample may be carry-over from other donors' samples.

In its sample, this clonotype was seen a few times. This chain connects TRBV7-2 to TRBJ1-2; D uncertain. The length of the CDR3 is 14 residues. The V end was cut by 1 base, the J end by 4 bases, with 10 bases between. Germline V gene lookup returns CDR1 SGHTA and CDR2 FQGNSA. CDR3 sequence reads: CASSLEATSYGYTF. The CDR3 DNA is TGTGCCAGCAGCTTAGAGGCAACCTCCTATGGCTACACCTTC.

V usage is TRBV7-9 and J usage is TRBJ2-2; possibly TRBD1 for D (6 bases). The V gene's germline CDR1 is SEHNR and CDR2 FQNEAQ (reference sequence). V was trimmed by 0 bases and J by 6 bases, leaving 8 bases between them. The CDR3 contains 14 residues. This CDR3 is CASSLATGSGELFF. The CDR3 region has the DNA TGTGCCAGCAGCTTAGCCACAGGGTCCGGGGAGCTGTTTTTT. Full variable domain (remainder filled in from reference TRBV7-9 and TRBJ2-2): DTGVSQNPRHKITKRGQNVTFRCDPISEHNRLYWYRQTLGQGPEFLTYFQNEAQLEKSRLLSDRFSAERPKGSFSTLEIQRTEQGDSAMYLCASSLATGSGELFFGEGSRLTVL.

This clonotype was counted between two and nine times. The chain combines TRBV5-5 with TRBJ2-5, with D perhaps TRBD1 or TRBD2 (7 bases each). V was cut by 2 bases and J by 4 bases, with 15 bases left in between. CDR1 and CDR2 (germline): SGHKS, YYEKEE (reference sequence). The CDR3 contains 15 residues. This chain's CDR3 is CASSFGGTALETQYF. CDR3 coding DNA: TGTGCCAGCAGCTTCGGGGGGACAGCCCTAGAGACCCAGTACTTC.

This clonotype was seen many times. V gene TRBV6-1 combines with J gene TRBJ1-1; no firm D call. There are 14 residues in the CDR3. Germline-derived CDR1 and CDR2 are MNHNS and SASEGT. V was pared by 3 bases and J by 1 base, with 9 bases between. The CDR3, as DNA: TGTGCCAGCAGTGAGGAACAGCCGAACACTGAAGCTTTCTTT. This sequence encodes CASSEEQPNTEAFF.

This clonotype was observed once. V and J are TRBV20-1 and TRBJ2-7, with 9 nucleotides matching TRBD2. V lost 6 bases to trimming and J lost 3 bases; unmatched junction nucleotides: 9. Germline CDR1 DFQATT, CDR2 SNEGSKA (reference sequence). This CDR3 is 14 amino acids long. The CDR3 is CSALLAGVGYEQYF. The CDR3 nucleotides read TGCAGTGCCCTTTTAGCGGGAGTAGGCTACGAGCAGTACTTC.